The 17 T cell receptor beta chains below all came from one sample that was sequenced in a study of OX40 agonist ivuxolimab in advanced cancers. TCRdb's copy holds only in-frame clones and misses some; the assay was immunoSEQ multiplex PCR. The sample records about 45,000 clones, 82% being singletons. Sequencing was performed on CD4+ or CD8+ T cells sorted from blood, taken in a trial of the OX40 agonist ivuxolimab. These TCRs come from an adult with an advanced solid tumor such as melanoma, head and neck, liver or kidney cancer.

The DNA for the CDR3 is TGTGCCAGCAGCTTGGTCCCCACAGATACGCAGTATTTT. Translation gives CASSLVPTDTQYF. The rearrangement uses TRBV5-4 and TRBJ2-3; D unresolved. This CDR3 is built from 13 residues. Deletions cut 0 bases from V and 2 bases from J, with 4 bases between. Per germline, CDR1 SGHNT and CDR2 YYREEE (reference sequence).

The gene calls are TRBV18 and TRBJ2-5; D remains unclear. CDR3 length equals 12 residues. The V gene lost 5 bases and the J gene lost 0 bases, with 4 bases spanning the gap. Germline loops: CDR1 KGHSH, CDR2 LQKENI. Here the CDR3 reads CASSSDQETQYF. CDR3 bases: TGTGCCAGCTCATCTGACCAAGAGACCCAGTACTTC. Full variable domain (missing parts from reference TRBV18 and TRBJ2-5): NAGVMQNPRHLVRRRGQEARLRCSPMKGHSHVYWYRQLPEEGLKFMVYLQKENIIDESGMPKERFSAEFPKEGPSILRIQQVVRGDSAAYFCASSSDQETQYFGPGTRLLVL.

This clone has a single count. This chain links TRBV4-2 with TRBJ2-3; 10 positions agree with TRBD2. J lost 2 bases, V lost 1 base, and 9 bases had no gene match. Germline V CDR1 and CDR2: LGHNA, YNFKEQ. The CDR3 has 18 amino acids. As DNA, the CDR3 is TGTGCCAGCAGCCAAGCCCTAGGAGGGACTAGCGTCACAGATACGCAGTATTTT. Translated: CASSQALGGTSVTDTQYF.

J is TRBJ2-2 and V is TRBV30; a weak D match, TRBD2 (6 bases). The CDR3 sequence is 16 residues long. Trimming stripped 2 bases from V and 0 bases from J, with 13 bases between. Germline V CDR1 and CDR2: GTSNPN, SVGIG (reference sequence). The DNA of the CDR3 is TGTGCCTGGAGTTTTCGAACGGGAGCGAACACCGGGGAGCTGTTTTTT. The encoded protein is CAWSFRTGANTGELFF.

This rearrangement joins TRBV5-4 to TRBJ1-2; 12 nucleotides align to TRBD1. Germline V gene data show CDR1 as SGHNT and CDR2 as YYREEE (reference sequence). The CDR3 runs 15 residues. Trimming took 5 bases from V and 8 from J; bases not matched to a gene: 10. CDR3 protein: CASRGDRDRGLGYTF. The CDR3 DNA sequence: TGTGCCAGCAGGGGGGACCGGGACAGGGGGCTCGGCTACACCTTC. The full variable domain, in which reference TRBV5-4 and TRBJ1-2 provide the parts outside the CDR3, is ETGVTQSPTHLIKTRGQQVTLRCSSQSGHNTVSWYQQALGQGPQFIFQYYREEENGRGNFPPRFSGLQFPNYSSELNVNALELDDSALYLCASRGDRDRGLGYTFGSGTRLTVV.

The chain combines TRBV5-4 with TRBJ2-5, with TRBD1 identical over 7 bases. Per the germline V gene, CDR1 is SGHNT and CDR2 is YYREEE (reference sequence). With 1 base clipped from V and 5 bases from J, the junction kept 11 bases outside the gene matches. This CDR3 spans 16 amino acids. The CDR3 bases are TGTGCCAGCAGCTTGCGGGCAGGGGGTCTGGGGGAGACCCAGTACTTC. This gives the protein CASSLRAGGLGETQYF.

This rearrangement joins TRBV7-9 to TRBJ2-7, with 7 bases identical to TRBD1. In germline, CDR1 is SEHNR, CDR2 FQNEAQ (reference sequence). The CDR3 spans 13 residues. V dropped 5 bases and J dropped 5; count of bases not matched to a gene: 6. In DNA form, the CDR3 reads TGTGCCAGCAGCATTAATCAGGGGGACGAGCAGTACTTC. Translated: CASSINQGDEQYF.

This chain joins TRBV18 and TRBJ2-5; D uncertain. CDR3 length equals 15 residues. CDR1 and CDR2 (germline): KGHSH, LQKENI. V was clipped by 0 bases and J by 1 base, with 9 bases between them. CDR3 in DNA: TGTGCCAGCTCACCACCTCGACCAGGCCAAGAGACCCAGTACTTC. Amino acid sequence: CASSPPRPGQETQYF.

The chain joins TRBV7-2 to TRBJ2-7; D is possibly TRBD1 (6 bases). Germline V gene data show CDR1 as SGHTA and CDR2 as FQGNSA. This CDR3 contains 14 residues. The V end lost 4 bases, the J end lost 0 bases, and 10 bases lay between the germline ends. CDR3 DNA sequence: TGTGCCAGCAGCTGGGACACGAGCTCCTACGAGCAGTACTTC. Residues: CASSWDTSSYEQYF.

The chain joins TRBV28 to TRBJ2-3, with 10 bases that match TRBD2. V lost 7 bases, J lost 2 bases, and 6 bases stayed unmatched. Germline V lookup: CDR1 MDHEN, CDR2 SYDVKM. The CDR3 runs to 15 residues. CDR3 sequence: CASIVSGGTTDTQYF. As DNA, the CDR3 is TGTGCCAGCATTGTTAGCGGGGGGACCACAGATACGCAGTATTTT. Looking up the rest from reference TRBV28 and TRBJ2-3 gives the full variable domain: DVKVTQSSRYLVKRTGEKVFLECVQDMDHENMFWYRQDPGLGLRLIYFSYDVKMKEKGDIPEGYSVSREKKERFSLILESASTNQTSMYLCASIVSGGTTDTQYFGPGTRLTVL.

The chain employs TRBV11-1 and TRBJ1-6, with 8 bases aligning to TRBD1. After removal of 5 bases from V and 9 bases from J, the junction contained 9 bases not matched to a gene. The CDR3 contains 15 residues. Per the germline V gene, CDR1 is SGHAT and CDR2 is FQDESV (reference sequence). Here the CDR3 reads CASSPQGQVVSPLHF. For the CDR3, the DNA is TGTGCCAGCAGCCCCCAGGGACAGGTGGTTTCACCCCTCCACTTT.

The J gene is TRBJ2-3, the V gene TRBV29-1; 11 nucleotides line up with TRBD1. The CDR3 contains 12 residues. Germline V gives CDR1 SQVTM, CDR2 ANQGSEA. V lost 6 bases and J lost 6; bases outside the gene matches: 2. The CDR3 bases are TGCAGCGTAGGGACAGGGGGGGATACGCAGTATTTT. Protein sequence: CSVGTGGDTQYF.

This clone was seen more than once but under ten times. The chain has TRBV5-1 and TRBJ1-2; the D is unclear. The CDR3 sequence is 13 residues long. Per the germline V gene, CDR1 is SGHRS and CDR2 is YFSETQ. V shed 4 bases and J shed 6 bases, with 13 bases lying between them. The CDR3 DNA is TGCGCCAGCAGCCCTACAGCGTCAGATGGCTACACCTTC. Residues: CASSPTASDGYTF.

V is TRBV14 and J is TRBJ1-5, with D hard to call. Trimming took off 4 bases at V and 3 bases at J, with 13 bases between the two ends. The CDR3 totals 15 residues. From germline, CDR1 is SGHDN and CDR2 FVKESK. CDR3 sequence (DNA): TGTGCCAGCAGCCTATCGGGAACGGTCAATCAGCCCCAGCATTTT. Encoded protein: CASSLSGTVNQPQHF. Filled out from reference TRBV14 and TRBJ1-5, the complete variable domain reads EAGVTQFPSHSVIEKGQTVTLRCDPISGHDNLYWYRRVMGKEIKFLLHFVKESKQDESGMPNNRFLAERTGGTYSTLKVQPAELEDSGVYFCASSLSGTVNQPQHFGDGTRLSIL.

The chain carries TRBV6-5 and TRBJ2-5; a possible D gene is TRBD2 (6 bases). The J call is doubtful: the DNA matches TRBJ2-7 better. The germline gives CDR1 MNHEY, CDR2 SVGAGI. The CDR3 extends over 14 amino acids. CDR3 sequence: CASSRQRVSYEQYF. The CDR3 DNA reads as TGTGCCAGCAGTAGACAGCGGGTCTCCTACGAGCAGTACTTC.

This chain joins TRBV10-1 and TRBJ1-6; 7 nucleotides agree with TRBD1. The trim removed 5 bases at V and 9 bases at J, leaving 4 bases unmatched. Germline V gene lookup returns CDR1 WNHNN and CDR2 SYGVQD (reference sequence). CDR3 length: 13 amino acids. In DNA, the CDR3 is TGCGCCAGCAGTCAGGGGGTAGGTTCACCCCTCCACTTT. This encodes CASSQGVGSPLHF.

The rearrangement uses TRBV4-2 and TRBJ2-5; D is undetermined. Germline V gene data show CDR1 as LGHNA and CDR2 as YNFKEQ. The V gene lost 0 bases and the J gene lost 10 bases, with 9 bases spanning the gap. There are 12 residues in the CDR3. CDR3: CASSQEGGRQYF. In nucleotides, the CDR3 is TGTGCCAGCAGCCAAGAAGGTGGGCGCCAGTACTTC.